This T cell receptor beta chain was identified during a study of cytomegalovirus exposure and HLA in healthy donors. PCR involved 60 Vbeta and 13 Jbeta primers. Sequenced by immunoSEQ multiplex PCR; TCRdb stores in-frame clones only, minus some. The sample includes over 100,000 clones, around 70% of them seen just once. Input material: PBMCs. This receptor was taken from a male donor in good health and CMV-seronegative.

CDR3 loop: CASGRSYGYTF. The CDR3 nucleotides are TGTGCCAGTGGGAGGTCTTATGGCTACACCTTC. The chain is built from TRBV28 and TRBJ1-2; no clear D. CDR1 and CDR2 (germline): MDHEN, SYDVKM. The germline V and J ends were trimmed by 9 bases and 5 bases, with 10 bases remaining between them. The CDR3 has 11 amino acids.